A single sample gave rise to the 10 T cell receptor beta chains below, sequenced in a study of cytomegalovirus exposure and HLA in healthy donors. Researchers ran the PCR with 60 Vbeta and 13 Jbeta primers. Method: immunoSEQ multiplex PCR; TCRdb's copy keeps in-frame clones and lacks some. This repertoire shows about 93,000 clones, around 73% found once; its top ten account for 3.3%. The source material was PBMCs. The source is a woman aged 40 to 49 in good health and CMV-seronegative.

The chain couples TRBV19 to TRBJ2-7; TRBD1 might be the D (5 bases). Trimming left V 4 bases short and J 2 bases short, with 12 bases between. Per germline, CDR1 LNHDA and CDR2 SQIVND (reference sequence). This CDR3 has 14 amino acids. Here the CDR3 DNA reads TGTGCCAGTAGTACCGGACAAAGCGCCTACGAGCAGTACTTC. Protein product: CASSTGQSAYEQYF.

This clone turned up a few times. V is TRBV6-5 and J is TRBJ2-7; D gene uncertain. This CDR3 has 10 residues. The germline CDR1 and CDR2 sequences are MNHEY and SVGAGI. The V end was cut by 7 bases, the J end by 9 bases, with 10 bases between. The CDR3 loop reads CASTARWQYF. Written as DNA, the CDR3 is TGTGCCAGCACTGCGAGATGGCAGTACTTC.

The CDR3: CASSGGGNQPQHF. The CDR3, as DNA: TGTGCCTCAAGTGGGGGGGGCAATCAGCCCCAGCATTTT. The chain couples TRBV28 to TRBJ1-5; the D gene is possibly TRBD1 (5 bases). The CDR3 is 13 amino acids. Germline CDR1 reads MDHEN; CDR2 reads SYDVKM. Trimming pared 11 bases from V and 2 bases from J, leaving 13 bases between.

The chain couples TRBV11-2 to TRBJ1-2; 7 nucleotides match TRBD1. Trimming cost V 4 bases and J 8 bases; bases outside gene matches: 7. The CDR3 covers 13 residues. Germline V gene lookup returns CDR1 SGHAT and CDR2 FQNNGV. The CDR3 nucleotides read TGTGCCAGCAGCTCAAAGGGGGCGCGCGGCTACACCTTC. This sequence encodes CASSSKGARGYTF. Full variable domain (remainder filled in from reference TRBV11-2 and TRBJ1-2): EAGVAQSPRYKIIEKRQSVAFWCNPISGHATLYWYQQILGQGPKLLIQFQNNGVVDDSQLPKDRFSAERLKGVDSTLKIQPAKLEDSAVYLCASSSKGARGYTFGSGTRLTVV.

This chain connects TRBV15 to TRBJ1-5, with D uncertain. With 5 bases removed from V and 0 bases from J, the gap between germline ends came to 14 bases. In germline, CDR1 is LNHNV, CDR2 YYDKDF (reference sequence). This CDR3 spans 16 amino acids. Here the CDR3 DNA reads TGTGCCACCAGCTCCCGTGCGCCTTATAGCAATCAGCCCCAGCATTTT. Translating it yields CATSSRAPYSNQPQHF.

The genes are TRBV18 and TRBJ2-2, with D perhaps TRBD1 (5 bases). The CDR3 extends over 16 amino acids. The germline V gene has CDR1 KGHSH and CDR2 LQKENI. The germline V and J ends were trimmed by 3 bases and 1 base, with 12 bases remaining between them. The CDR3 here is CASSPPITGNTGELFF. The CDR3, as DNA: TGTGCCAGCTCACCCCCCATTACAGGGAACACCGGGGAGCTGTTTTTT.

The V gene is TRBV6-1, the J gene TRBJ2-1; TRBD2 matches 9 bases. This CDR3 is built from 16 residues. The trim removed 4 bases at V and 3 bases at J, leaving 7 bases unmatched. Per germline, CDR1 MNHNS and CDR2 SASEGT. DNA of the CDR3: TGTGCCAGCAGTGCCGGCGGGACTAGCCGCTACAATGAGCAGTTCTTC. It encodes CASSAGGTSRYNEQFF.

This sequence joins TRBV19 and TRBJ2-1, with 7 bases lining up with TRBD2. Trimming removed 3 bases from V and 3 bases from J; junction bases left unmatched: 5. CDR1 is LNHDA, CDR2 SQIVND, per germline (reference sequence). CDR3 length: 15 amino acids. This CDR3 is CASSIKLALYNEQFF. CDR3 in DNA: TGTGCCAGTAGTATTAAACTAGCGCTCTACAATGAGCAGTTCTTC.

The V call is TRBV28, the J call TRBJ1-2; 10 bases match TRBD1. CDR1 and CDR2 (germline): MDHEN, SYDVKM. With 6 bases clipped from V and 4 bases from J, the junction kept 17 bases outside the gene matches. The CDR3 contains 18 residues. The CDR3 DNA reads as TGTGCCAGCAGCCACCAACCGGGACAGGGGAACAGAGTCTATGGCTACACCTTC. It specifies CASSHQPGQGNRVYGYTF.

The rearrangement links TRBV6-1 to TRBJ1-3, with D unclear. CDR3 length: 16 amino acids. From germline, CDR1 is MNHNS and CDR2 SASEGT. V shed 8 bases and J shed 0 bases, with 17 bases lying between them. CDR3 nucleotides: TGTGCCAGCGGTGTCGGAGTCCTCCTCTCTGGAAACACCATATATTTT. It specifies CASGVGVLLSGNTIYF.